This TCR beta chain was sequenced for a study of Graves' ophthalmopathy and Graves' hyperthyroidism. Amplifying from RNA transcripts, the study obtained TCR beta CDR3 regions. An opening RT-PCR round employed HTBI primers and preceded a second-round multiplex PCR. MiXCR, run by TCRdb on the multiplex PCR reads, gives a single entry per CDR3 protein. The sample shows around 600,000 distinct CDR3 sequences, roughly two fifths of them seen only once. Symptoms, serum thyroxine and TRAb, thyroid ultrasound, and orbital computed tomography formed the diagnostic basis. Comments on this clonotype: Its specificity is unknown.

Points from the study as a whole: The 13-signature model separated ophthalmopathy from stable hyperthyroidism at 85% to 90% sensitivity and around 81% specificity. The model reached roughly 71% sensitivity and around 72% specificity for predicting ophthalmopathy progression. Thyroid clonotypes that were expanded above 0.001 frequency mostly also appeared in blood.

The CDR3 covers 11 residues. Germline lookup yields CDR1 SGHTA and CDR2 FQGTGA. V lost 6 bases and J 7 bases, leaving 6 bases between the germline ends. V is TRBV7-3 and J is TRBJ2-2; D is unresolved. This clonotype was sampled from an adult man with Graves' ophthalmopathy. Sequenced input: peripheral blood. The CDR3 region has the DNA TGTGCCAGCAGGCCGGGCGGGGAGCTGTTTTTT. Translated: CASRPGGELFF.